The sequence of this TCR beta chain was determined in a study of T cells in Graves' hyperthyroidism and ophthalmopathy. This clonotype was seen many times. The target antigen is unknown. It was RNA transcripts that yielded the amplified TCR beta CDR3 regions. RT-PCR in the first round (using the HTBI primer set) targeted the TCR CDR3. TCRdb processed the multiplex PCR reads anew with MiXCR; each CDR3 protein has one entry. The sample holds a few hundred thousand distinct CDR3 sequences, about a sixth seen once. V lost 7 bases to trimming and J lost 5 bases; unmatched junction nucleotides: 8. CDR1 SEHNR and CDR2 FQNEAQ come from the germline V gene (reference sequence). The CDR3 length is 14 residues. Overall study findings and caveats: In the blood, most expanded thyroid clonotypes above 0.001 appeared as well. Stable hyperthyroidism and ophthalmopathy were separated using 13 V-J signatures.

For Graves' hyperthyroidism to be stable, ophthalmopathy could not progress within 18 months. Sequencing was carried out using blood. The source of this sequence is a man in his forties with Graves' hyperthyroidism. V gene TRBV7-9 combines with J gene TRBJ2-3; 8 nucleotides match TRBD2. CDR3 region: CASNSGLAGDTQYF. The CDR3 DNA follows: TGTGCCAGCAACTCCGGACTAGCTGGAGATACGCAGTATTTT.